Listed here are 30 T cell receptor beta chains from one sample, sequenced in a study of blood T cell repertoires in COVID-19. Here immunoSEQ multiplex PCR was the method, and the copy in TCRdb shows in-frame clones only, minus some. This table has some 250,000 clones, around 79% appearing once. Input material: peripheral blood. These receptors all come from a woman older than 75 with acute or convalescent COVID-19.

The genes are TRBV18 and TRBJ2-1, with TRBD2 matching 10 bases. Germline values: CDR1 KGHSH, CDR2 LQKENI. Trimming removed 1 base from V and 5 bases from J; junction bases left unmatched: 11. This CDR3 region has 18 residues. CDR3 DNA sequence: TGTGCCAGCTCACCACTCCCGACTAGCGGGCAAAAGGACAATGAGCAGTTCTTC. It is translated as CASSPLPTSGQKDNEQFF.

This chain connects TRBV5-4 to TRBJ1-1; 10 bases align to TRBD1. The trim removed 4 bases at V and 5 bases at J, leaving 8 bases unmatched. This CDR3 contains 15 residues. Germline lookup yields CDR1 SGHNT and CDR2 YYREEE (reference sequence). The CDR3 is CASSDRDRGGTEAFF. The CDR3 DNA sequence: TGTGCCAGCAGCGACCGGGACAGGGGAGGAACTGAAGCTTTCTTT.

This sequence joins TRBV7-2 and TRBJ1-1; D uncertain. The CDR3 contains 11 residues. Germline-derived CDR1 and CDR2 are SGHTA and FQGNSA. Trimming took 4 bases from V and 7 from J, leaving 7 bases between them. The CDR3 coding sequence is TGTGCCAGCAGCTATTACGGTGAAGCTTTCTTT. Translated, it gives CASSYYGEAFF. The complete variable domain, with remaining parts taken from reference TRBV7-2 and TRBJ1-1, reads GAGVSQSPSNKVTEKGKDVELRCDPISGHTALYWYRQSLGQGLEFLIYFQGNSAPDKSGLPSDRFSAERTGGSVSTLTIQRTQQEDSAVYLCASSYYGEAFFGQGTRLTVV.

The chain couples TRBV9 to TRBJ1-1; D is possibly TRBD1 (5 bases). The CDR3 spans 15 residues. Germline lookup yields CDR1 SGDLS and CDR2 YYNGEE. V shed 0 bases and J shed 0 bases, with 9 bases lying between them. CDR3: CASSVVWGLNTEAFF. The CDR3 DNA follows: TGTGCCAGCAGCGTAGTTTGGGGCCTGAACACTGAAGCTTTCTTT.

The rearrangement joins TRBV1 to TRBJ2-7; TRBD1 reflects the table's D call only, with no check against the DNA. TRBV1 is a listed pseudogene. The CDR3 has 15 amino acids. The CDR3 nucleotides read TGCACCAGCACCCCAAGGGACAGGGACTCCTACGAGCAGTACTTC. Translated: CTSTPRDRDSYEQYF.

The chain links TRBV11-3 to TRBJ2-2, with 12 bases matching TRBD2. CDR3 length: 17 residues. CDR1 and CDR2 from the germline V gene are SGHNT and YENEEA. V dropped 5 bases and J dropped 4; count of bases not matched to a gene: 8. Written as DNA, the CDR3 is TGTGCCAGCAGCGTTACTAGCGGGGGGAGTCGCACCGGGGAGCTGTTTTTT. This codes for CASSVTSGGSRTGELFF.

The chain is built from TRBV6-5 and TRBJ2-3, with D perhaps matching TRBD1 (5 bases). The length of the CDR3 is 13 residues. Germline CDR1 and CDR2: MNHEY and SVGAGI. The V and J ends lost 7 bases and 2 bases respectively, with 10 bases between them. CDR3 DNA: TGTGCCAGCAAGGGGCTAAACACAGATACGCAGTATTTT. Translating it yields CASKGLNTDTQYF.

The CDR3 is CASSQVTGLVSYNEQFF. The CDR3, as DNA: TGTGCCAGCAGCCAAGTAACGGGACTAGTCTCCTACAATGAGCAGTTCTTC. J is TRBJ2-1 and V is TRBV14; 8 bases fit TRBD2. This CDR3 is 17 amino acids long. The V gene end was trimmed by 1 base and the J gene end by 0 bases; junction bases not matched to a gene: 5. Germline V CDR1 and CDR2: SGHDN, FVKESK.

This chain uses TRBV20-1 with TRBJ2-5; D possibly corresponds to TRBD1 (6 bases). The CDR3 spans 11 residues. Germline-derived CDR1 and CDR2 are DFQATT and SNEGSKA (reference sequence). The V gene lost 5 bases and the J gene lost 4 bases, with 8 bases spanning the gap. The CDR3, as DNA: TGCAGTGCTCTGGGGGCAGAGACCCAGTACTTC. Protein sequence: CSALGAETQYF.

The chain employs TRBV7-2 and TRBJ2-2; the match to TRBD2 covers 12 bases. CDR3 length: 18 amino acids. Germline V gene sequence: CDR1 SGHTA, CDR2 FQGNSA. J lost 0 bases, V lost 6 bases, and 8 bases had no gene match. The CDR3 region is CASRRLAGGPANTGELFF. The CDR3 nucleotides read TGTGCCAGCAGGCGCCTAGCGGGGGGGCCGGCGAACACCGGGGAGCTGTTTTTT.

The chain combines TRBV24-1 with TRBJ1-5; D perhaps matches TRBD1 (6 bases). V was cut by 8 bases and J by 4 bases, with 14 bases left in between. Germline values: CDR1 KGHDR, CDR2 SFDVKD. CDR3 size: 14 residues. The chain's CDR3 is CATKGHTGNQPQHF. CDR3 in DNA: TGTGCCACCAAGGGACACACCGGTAATCAGCCCCAGCATTTT.

V and J are TRBV13 and TRBJ2-3; tentative D call: TRBD1 (6 bases). The CDR3 totals 16 residues. V was shortened by 5 bases and J by 6 bases, with 21 bases between the two germline ends. Germline CDR1 reads PRHDT; CDR2 reads FYEKMQ (reference sequence). CDR3 DNA: TGTGCCAGCAGCATCGCGACAGGAGGACTGGCGGATACGCAGTATTTT. This codes for CASSIATGGLADTQYF.

The rearrangement links TRBV6-6 to TRBJ1-3; 9 bases are shared with TRBD1. The CDR3 is made up of 16 amino acids. V lost 4 bases and J lost 0; bases outside the gene matches: 4. Germline V gene sequence: CDR1 MNHNY, CDR2 SVGAGI (reference sequence). The CDR3 DNA reads as TGTGCCAGCAGTTCAACAGGGGGCGGCTCTGGAAACACCATATATTTT. Translating it yields CASSSTGGGSGNTIYF.

The chain joins TRBV29-1 to TRBJ2-1; 12 positions agree with TRBD2. Germline values: CDR1 SQVTM, CDR2 ANQGSEA. CDR3 length: 15 amino acids. Losses at the gene ends were 3 bases for V and 6 bases for J; bases not matched to a gene: 6. CDR3 DNA sequence: TGCAGCGTTGAGGACGGACTAGCGGGGCCCAATGAGCAGTTCTTC. This codes for CSVEDGLAGPNEQFF.

This sequence joins TRBV6-6 and TRBJ1-5, with D possibly matching TRBD1 (6 bases). Germline lookup yields CDR1 MNHNY and CDR2 SVGAGI (reference sequence). The CDR3 totals 13 residues. V was clipped by 2 bases and J by 11 bases, with 13 bases between them. The CDR3 here is CASSYDRFEAQHF. CDR3 DNA sequence: TGTGCCAGCAGTTACGACAGGTTCGAGGCCCAGCATTTT.

The chain couples TRBV19 to TRBJ1-1; 10 nucleotides match TRBD1. J was trimmed by 1 base and V by 5 bases; bases with no gene match: 4. This CDR3 contains 15 residues. The germline V gene has CDR1 LNHDA and CDR2 SQIVND (reference sequence). The CDR3 region has the DNA TGTGCCAGTAGTCTAAGGACAGGGGGGAACACTGAAGCTTTCTTT. Its protein is CASSLRTGGNTEAFF.

J is TRBJ2-1 and V is TRBV5-1, with D perhaps matching TRBD2 (6 bases). There are 15 residues in the CDR3. Germline V gene sequence: CDR1 SGHRS, CDR2 YFSETQ. The V end lost 1 base, the J end lost 8 bases, and 16 bases lay between the germline ends. Here the CDR3 reads CASSLSATSNYEQFF. In DNA form, the CDR3 reads TGCGCCAGCAGCTTGTCCGCGACTAGTAACTATGAGCAGTTCTTC.

The chain joins TRBV6-5 to TRBJ2-3; 7 nucleotides agree with TRBD1. This CDR3 has 15 amino acids. Looked up from germline, CDR1 is MNHEY and CDR2 is SVGAGI. J lost 3 bases, V lost 6 bases, and 9 bases had no gene match. CDR3 coding DNA: TGTGCCAGCAGATATACGGGACAGAGGACAGATACGCAGTATTTT. Protein product: CASRYTGQRTDTQYF.

This sequence joins TRBV2 and TRBJ2-7; 8 bases line up with TRBD1. Germline lookup yields CDR1 SNHLY and CDR2 FYNNEI. There are 13 residues in the CDR3. V was clipped by 6 bases and J by 3 bases; unmatched bases: 4. The CDR3 nucleotides are TGTGCCAGCAGGCGGACAGGGAACTACGAGCAGTACTTC. Translation gives CASRRTGNYEQYF.

V and J are TRBV5-1 and TRBJ2-7; the match to TRBD1 covers 7 bases. Trimming at V came to 4 bases and at J to 1 base, leaving 14 bases not matched to a gene. The CDR3 is 17 amino acids. The germline gives CDR1 SGHRS, CDR2 YFSETQ. In nucleotides, the CDR3 is TGCGCCAGCAGCCGGGGATCTACCGGGACAGAGTCCTACGAGCAGTACTTC. This gives the protein CASSRGSTGTESYEQYF.

The CDR3 nucleotides read TGTGCCAGCAGCCGGGGGGACGCCGGGGGTTCACCCCTCCACTTT. This encodes CASSRGDAGGSPLHF. This chain connects TRBV6-5 to TRBJ1-6, with a possible D match to TRBD1 (5 bases). The CDR3 is 15 amino acids. V was pared by 6 bases and J by 9 bases, with 18 bases between. The germline gives CDR1 MNHEY, CDR2 SVGAGI.

The CDR3 protein is CASSLKTHNSPLHF. The DNA for the CDR3 is TGTGCCAGCAGCTTAAAAACTCATAATTCACCCCTCCACTTT. The V gene is TRBV7-2, the J gene TRBJ1-6; the D is unclear. In germline, CDR1 is SGHTA, CDR2 FQGNSA. The CDR3 has 14 residues. V shed 2 bases and J shed 5 bases, with 7 bases lying between them.

The chain is built from TRBV2 and TRBJ1-5; TRBD1 is a possible D gene (5 bases). CDR3 size: 15 residues. Trimming took 8 bases from V and 2 from J, leaving 16 bases between them. Germline values: CDR1 SNHLY, CDR2 FYNNEI. The DNA for the CDR3 is TGTGCCAGCGGTCCCGAGGCGGGGGGCAATCAGCCCCAGCATTTT. Translation gives CASGPEAGGNQPQHF.

The chain uses TRBV27 and TRBJ2-3, with 8 bases lining up with TRBD1. Germline CDR1 and CDR2: MNHEY and SMNVEV (reference sequence). The CDR3 covers 16 residues. Unmatched junction bases numbered 13, after V lost 6 bases and J lost 5 bases. CDR3 bases: TGTGCCAGCAGACCCAAAGACAGGGGCGAGGAAGATACGCAGTATTTT. This codes for CASRPKDRGEEDTQYF.

In this sample, this clone turned up a few times. The V call is TRBV7-2, the J call TRBJ1-1, with TRBD1 as a possible D gene (6 bases). With 7 bases removed from V and 0 bases from J, the gap between germline ends came to 12 bases. The CDR3 is 14 amino acids. Per the germline V gene, CDR1 is SGHTA and CDR2 is FQGNSA. CDR3 nucleotides: TGTGCCAGCACGAGGGGGGGCTTGAACACTGAAGCTTTCTTT. Protein sequence: CASTRGGLNTEAFF.

This chain joins TRBV18 and TRBJ1-2; 9 positions match TRBD1. The CDR3 totals 15 residues. The J segment lost 5 bases and the V segment lost 2 bases, leaving 6 bases of the junction unmatched. Germline V gene lookup returns CDR1 KGHSH and CDR2 LQKENI. This CDR3 reads CASSPETGGAYGYTF. The CDR3 DNA follows: TGTGCCAGCTCACCAGAAACAGGGGGCGCGTATGGCTACACCTTC. Full variable domain (rest looked up from reference TRBV18 and TRBJ1-2): NAGVMQNPRHLVRRRGQEARLRCSPMKGHSHVYWYRQLPEEGLKFMVYLQKENIIDESGMPKERFSAEFPKEGPSILRIQQVVRGDSAAYFCASSPETGGAYGYTFGSGTRLTVV.

The chain has TRBV19 and TRBJ2-3; 16 nucleotides line up with TRBD2. Trimming took 7 bases from V and 4 from J; bases not matched to a gene: 8. Germline values: CDR1 LNHDA, CDR2 SQIVND (reference sequence). The CDR3 runs to 17 residues. This CDR3 is CASKGGLAGGHPDTQYF. CDR3 bases: TGTGCCAGTAAGGGGGGACTAGCGGGAGGGCATCCAGATACGCAGTATTTT.

V and J are TRBV19 and TRBJ1-1; 9 bases agree with TRBD1. After removal of 6 bases from V and 3 bases from J, the junction contained 11 bases not matched to a gene. This CDR3 is built from 16 residues. The germline gives CDR1 LNHDA, CDR2 SQIVND (reference sequence). For the CDR3, the DNA is TGTGCCAGTAGAAACCTTGGACAGGGGAGTTACACTGAAGCTTTCTTT. Its protein product is CASRNLGQGSYTEAFF.

The chain combines TRBV19 with TRBJ2-2, with D possibly TRBD2 on 6 matching bases. In germline, CDR1 is LNHDA, CDR2 SQIVND (reference sequence). The length of the CDR3 is 16 residues. The germline V and J ends were trimmed by 3 bases and 0 bases, with 11 bases remaining between them. The CDR3: CASSIAGRTNTGELFF. CDR3 bases: TGTGCCAGTAGTATTGCGGGACGGACGAACACCGGGGAGCTGTTTTTT. Together with reference TRBV19 and TRBJ2-2, the CDR3 gives the full variable domain: DGGITQSPKYLFRKEGQNVTLSCEQNLNHDAMYWYRQDPGQGLRLIYYSQIVNDFQKGDIAEGYSVSREKKESFPLTVTSAQKNPTAFYLCASSIAGRTNTGELFFGEGSRLTVL.

This clone was observed once. This rearrangement joins TRBV4-1 to TRBJ1-1, with no clear D. This CDR3 has 15 amino acids. Germline V gene sequence: CDR1 MGHRA, CDR2 YSYEKL. Trimming stripped 0 bases from V and 1 base from J, with 9 bases between. CDR3 protein: CASSQDLRSNTEAFF. Written as DNA, the CDR3 is TGCGCCAGCAGCCAAGATCTACGCTCGAACACTGAAGCTTTCTTT.